The next 31 T cell receptor beta chains were all read from a single sample in a study of T cells in Graves' hyperthyroidism and ophthalmopathy. The TCR beta CDR3 regions underwent amplification using RNA transcripts as the source. The HTBI set primed first-round TCR CDR3 RT-PCR. One entry per CDR3 protein results from TCRdb running MiXCR on the multiplex PCR reads. The sample has about 500,000 distinct CDR3 sequences, roughly 18% seen once. Sequencing was performed on blood. The receptor set was obtained from a woman under 30 with Graves' ophthalmopathy.

This clonotype occurred a few times. J is TRBJ2-6 and V is TRBV10-3, with D possibly being TRBD1 or TRBD2 (5 bases each). Per germline, CDR1 ENHRY and CDR2 SYGVKD. Trimming removed 2 bases at V and 0 bases at J, with 8 bases between. This CDR3 contains 16 residues. This CDR3 reads CAISEEGFSGANVLTF. In DNA, the CDR3 is TGTGCCATCAGTGAGGAGGGGTTCTCTGGGGCCAACGTCCTGACTTTC.

This clonotype was seen many times. This sequence joins TRBV3-1 and TRBJ1-1, with TRBD1 identical over 8 bases. The CDR3 is made up of 15 amino acids. CDR1 and CDR2 (germline): LGHDT, YNNKEL (reference sequence). V trimming: 0 bases; J trimming: 1 base; junction bases outside the gene matches: 1. CDR3 protein: CASSQDRGRNTEAFF. In DNA form, the CDR3 reads TGTGCCAGCAGCCAAGACAGGGGGCGGAACACTGAAGCTTTCTTT.

To note about this clonotype: This may come from a read error, since a much larger clone is one base off. This chain links TRBV28 with TRBJ1-5; D ambiguous. Trimming removed 2 bases from V and 7 bases from J, with 18 bases in between. Germline-derived CDR1 and CDR2 are MDHEN and SYDVKM. The CDR3 contains 16 residues. Here the CDR3 reads CASSLVRRLRLQPQHF. Written as DNA, the CDR3 is TGTGCCAGCAGTTTAGTCAGGCGGCTGAGGTTGCAGCCCCAGCATTTT.

In its sample, this clonotype was seen a few times. The genes are TRBV9 and TRBJ1-5; D is undetermined. The CDR3 is 14 residues long. The germline V and J ends were trimmed by 0 bases and 4 bases, with 8 bases remaining between them. CDR1 is SGDLS and CDR2 is YYNGEE in the germline V gene. In DNA, the CDR3 is TGTGCCAGCAGCGTAGATGGAGGGAATCAGCCCCAGCATTTT. This gives the protein CASSVDGGNQPQHF.

The genes are TRBV29-1 and TRBJ2-1; D is perhaps TRBD2 (5 bases). Germline values: CDR1 SQVTM, CDR2 ANQGSEA. The length of the CDR3 is 10 residues. Trimming pared 6 bases from V and 8 bases from J, leaving 8 bases between. CDR3 sequence: CSVGVDEQFF. The CDR3 DNA is TGCAGCGTGGGAGTTGATGAGCAGTTCTTC.

This chain joins TRBV4-1 and TRBJ2-7; the D call may be TRBD1 or TRBD2 (5 bases each). The CDR3 runs 15 residues. Trimming took off 4 bases at V and 6 bases at J, with 19 bases between the two ends. Germline CDR1 and CDR2: MGHRA and YSYEKL. As DNA, the CDR3 is TGCGCCAGCAGCCCCCACCCCGGGACCAGGTCCGAGCAGTACTTC. Amino acid sequence: CASSPHPGTRSEQYF.

This clonotype has more than one count but fewer than ten. The genes are TRBV18 and TRBJ2-5, with D possibly TRBD1 on 5 matching bases. Germline assignment: CDR1 KGHSH and CDR2 LQKENI. The CDR3 length is 15 residues. Trimming took off 5 bases at V and 4 bases at J, with 17 bases between the two ends. The CDR3 nucleotides read TGTGCCAGCTCAGAAAGAGACAGCCAACGAGAGACCCAGTACTTC. Translating it yields CASSERDSQRETQYF. The entire variable domain, with the rest obtained from reference TRBV18 and TRBJ2-5, is as follows: NAGVMQNPRHLVRRRGQEARLRCSPMKGHSHVYWYRQLPEEGLKFMVYLQKENIIDESGMPKERFSAEFPKEGPSILRIQQVVRGDSAAYFCASSERDSQRETQYFGPGTRLLVL.

The V and J genes are TRBV5-1 and TRBJ2-5; no clear D. This CDR3 is 15 amino acids long. Germline V gene data show CDR1 as SGHRS and CDR2 as YFSETQ. Trimming stripped 2 bases from V and 4 bases from J, with 15 bases between. The CDR3: CASSLYVPVGETQYF. CDR3 in DNA: TGCGCCAGCAGCTTATACGTGCCGGTGGGAGAGACCCAGTACTTC.

This clonotype was recorded at least ten times. The chain uses TRBV6-1 and TRBJ1-1; D might be TRBD1 (5 bases). With 4 bases removed from V and 2 bases from J, the gap between germline ends came to 11 bases. The V gene's germline CDR1 is MNHNS and CDR2 SASEGT. This CDR3 is 14 amino acids long. The CDR3 bases are TGTGCCAGCAGTGGGACTAGGGGTAACACTGAAGCTTTCTTT. It yields the protein CASSGTRGNTEAFF.

The chain carries TRBV29-1 and TRBJ2-7; D tentatively reads TRBD1 or TRBD2 (5 bases each). V was clipped by 6 bases and J by 0 bases, with 9 bases between them. Germline values: CDR1 SQVTM, CDR2 ANQGSEA. There are 12 residues in the CDR3. CDR3 bases: TGCAGCGTGGGGACGGGCTCCTACGAGCAGTACTTC. Translating it yields CSVGTGSYEQYF.

This clonotype was observed a handful of times. The rearrangement joins TRBV20-1 to TRBJ1-1, with 12 bases fitting TRBD1. The germline V gene has CDR1 DFQATT and CDR2 SNEGSKA (reference sequence). This CDR3 region has 14 residues. The trim removed 3 bases at V and 5 bases at J, leaving 4 bases unmatched. CDR3 loop: CSARGQGASTEAFF. CDR3 nucleotides: TGCAGTGCTAGGGGACAGGGGGCGAGTACTGAAGCTTTCTTT.

CDR3 nucleotide sequence: TGTGCCAGCAGTCCCCTCGGGCTAGCGGAGATCACAGATACGCAGTATTTT. It yields the protein CASSPLGLAEITDTQYF. The chain carries TRBV27 and TRBJ2-3, with 7 bases fitting TRBD2. Per the germline V gene, CDR1 is MNHEY and CDR2 is SMNVEV (reference sequence). The trim removed 5 bases at V and 2 bases at J, leaving 13 bases unmatched. The CDR3 covers 17 residues.

Many counts were recorded for this clonotype. The chain recombines TRBV11-2 with TRBJ1-2; TRBD1 agrees at 12 bases. J lost 7 bases, V lost 4 bases, and 13 bases had no gene match. The CDR3 is 17 residues long. Germline V gene data show CDR1 as SGHAT and CDR2 as FQNNGV. CDR3: CASSSPRDRGRLGGYTF. The CDR3 bases are TGTGCCAGCAGCTCCCCCCGGGACAGGGGGCGCTTGGGTGGCTACACCTTC.

This clonotype was counted ten times or more. This rearrangement joins TRBV24-1 to TRBJ2-1; 11 positions agree with TRBD2. Germline CDR1 reads KGHDR; CDR2 reads SFDVKD. Trimming took 1 base from V and 8 from J; bases not matched to a gene: 12. The CDR3 is 18 amino acids. The chain's CDR3 is CATSDLKLAGAIGHEQFF. The CDR3 DNA is TGTGCCACCAGTGATTTAAAACTAGCGGGAGCCATAGGACATGAGCAGTTCTTC.

The chain combines TRBV6-1 with TRBJ1-1, with D perhaps matching TRBD1 (5 bases). The CDR3 consists of 13 residues. The V gene lost 3 bases and the J gene lost 6 bases, with 11 bases spanning the gap. Germline CDR1 is MNHNS and CDR2 is SASEGT. CDR3 DNA sequence: TGTGCCAGCAGTGACAGGGTGGGGGCTGAAGCTTTCTTT. Its translation: CASSDRVGAEAFF.

Ten or more counts support this clonotype. CDR3 protein: CASSFSGSTDTQYF. CDR3 bases: TGTGCCAGCAGTTTTAGCGGGAGTACAGATACGCAGTATTTT. The rearrangement links TRBV11-2 to TRBJ2-3; TRBD2 matches at 9 bases. Germline V gene sequence: CDR1 SGHAT, CDR2 FQNNGV. The length of the CDR3 is 14 residues. Trimming took 6 bases from V and 3 from J; bases not matched to a gene: 4.

This clonotype was found many times. The chain is built from TRBV10-2 and TRBJ2-7; no firm D call. Trimming left V 4 bases short and J 2 bases short, with 15 bases between. This CDR3 has 15 residues. Germline CDR1 is WSHSY and CDR2 is SAAADI. Written as DNA, the CDR3 is TGCGCCAGCAGTGTTTCGGCAGCGCGCCCCTACGAGCAGTACTTC. This sequence encodes CASSVSAARPYEQYF.

The rearrangement links TRBV24-1 to TRBJ2-3; the match to TRBD1 covers 8 bases. With V trimmed by 3 bases and J by 6 bases, 7 bases remained unmatched. The germline V gene has CDR1 KGHDR and CDR2 SFDVKD. The CDR3 has 15 amino acids. The CDR3 region is CATSDPTGAMDTQYF. In DNA form, the CDR3 reads TGTGCCACCAGTGATCCGACAGGGGCGATGGATACGCAGTATTTT.

In this sample, this clonotype turned up many times. The chain combines TRBV7-2 with TRBJ2-1; 12 bases line up with TRBD2. The CDR3 has 15 amino acids. Germline V gives CDR1 SGHTA, CDR2 FQGNSA. V shed 5 bases, J shed 6 bases, and the junction held 5 bases outside the gene matches. CDR3 in amino acids: CASSILAGGLNEQFF. The CDR3 DNA is TGTGCCAGCAGCATCCTAGCGGGGGGGCTCAATGAGCAGTTCTTC.

This clonotype was counted ten times or more. The chain is built from TRBV6-1 and TRBJ1-2; 8 nucleotides match TRBD1. The CDR3 extends over 17 amino acids. Germline V gene data show CDR1 as MNHNS and CDR2 as SASEGT. V shed 6 bases and J 0 bases; nucleotides not matched to a gene: 12. The CDR3 region has the DNA TGTGCCAGCAGAACTGACAGGGGCGACCGGACTAACTATGGCTACACCTTC. Translation: CASRTDRGDRTNYGYTF.

The rearrangement links TRBV29-1 to TRBJ2-3, with 15 bases aligning to TRBD2. Germline V lookup: CDR1 SQVTM, CDR2 ANQGSEA. The V gene end was trimmed by 6 bases and the J gene end by 4 bases; junction bases not matched to a gene: 11. The length of the CDR3 is 17 residues. In DNA, the CDR3 is TGCAGCGTCCACCCGGGACTAGCGGGGGGCCGATCAGATACGCAGTATTTT. Its protein product is CSVHPGLAGGRSDTQYF.

In this sample, this clonotype turned up many times. The rearrangement uses TRBV28 and TRBJ2-1; D gene uncertain. Between the trimmed V and J ends, which lost 2 bases and 3 bases, there was a span of 2 bases. The V gene's germline CDR1 is MDHEN and CDR2 SYDVKM. The CDR3 runs 12 residues. CDR3 sequence (DNA): TGTGCCAGCAGTTTAGTCTACAATGAGCAGTTCTTC. The encoded protein is CASSLVYNEQFF.

This clonotype came up a few times. The chain is built from TRBV28 and TRBJ1-1; 10 nucleotides agree with TRBD1. This CDR3 has 16 residues. The junction had 5 bases not matched to a gene; V was cut back by 3 bases and J by 1 base. CDR1 is MDHEN, CDR2 SYDVKM, per germline. The DNA of the CDR3 is TGTGCCAGCAGTTTCCCCCGGACAGGGGGGAACACTGAAGCTTTCTTT. Translation gives CASSFPRTGGNTEAFF.

This clonotype appeared many times. The genes are TRBV30 and TRBJ1-5, with D possibly TRBD1 on 6 matching bases. CDR1 and CDR2 (germline): GTSNPN, SVGIG (reference sequence). The CDR3 spans 14 residues. V dropped 6 bases and J dropped 4 bases, with 16 bases sitting between them. CDR3 bases: TGTGCCTGCACCGGACAGTTTGAGAATCAGCCCCAGCATTTT. Translating it yields CACTGQFENQPQHF.

This clonotype has a handful of counts. This rearrangement joins TRBV29-1 to TRBJ2-5; TRBD2 agrees at 9 bases. CDR1 is SQVTM and CDR2 is ANQGSEA in the germline V gene. This CDR3 region has 14 residues. J was trimmed by 1 base and V by 4 bases; bases with no gene match: 4. CDR3 region: CSVGTSGRQETQYF. CDR3 bases: TGCAGCGTTGGAACTAGCGGGCGCCAAGAGACCCAGTACTTC.

The chain is built from TRBV6-1 and TRBJ2-1, with 7 bases matching TRBD1. With 5 bases clipped from V and 12 bases from J, the junction kept 4 bases outside the gene matches. The CDR3 totals 11 residues. CDR1 and CDR2 (germline): MNHNS, SASEGT. The CDR3 region is CASSTGVGQFF. The CDR3 region has the DNA TGTGCCAGCAGTACAGGGGTCGGGCAGTTCTTC.

This clonotype was seen many times. The rearrangement joins TRBV6-1 to TRBJ2-1; D gene ambiguous. Germline lookup yields CDR1 MNHNS and CDR2 SASEGT. The CDR3 is 14 amino acids. V lost 7 bases, J lost 3 bases, and 13 bases lay in between. CDR3 sequence: CASTPWEGYNEQFF. In nucleotides, the CDR3 is TGTGCCAGCACCCCCTGGGAAGGCTACAATGAGCAGTTCTTC.

This clonotype was recorded many times. The chain combines TRBV12-3 or TRBV12-4 with TRBJ1-3; unclear D gene. Trimming removed 1 base at V and 0 bases at J, with 10 bases between. The CDR3 length is 16 residues. The CDR3: CASSLVVRSSGNTIYF. Here the CDR3 DNA reads TGTGCCAGCAGTTTAGTGGTCCGTAGCTCTGGAAACACCATATATTTT.

In its sample, this clonotype was seen a few times. This chain links TRBV30 with TRBJ2-7; D may match TRBD1 or TRBD2 (5 bases each). CDR1 and CDR2 from the germline V gene are GTSNPN and SVGIG (reference sequence). V lost 2 bases and J 7 bases, leaving 9 bases between the germline ends. The CDR3 is 11 amino acids. CDR3: CAWSFEGEQYF. In DNA, the CDR3 is TGTGCCTGGAGTTTCGAGGGGGAGCAGTACTTC. The full variable domain, with the rest looked up from reference TRBV30 and TRBJ2-7, is SQTIHQWPATLVQPVGSPLSLECTVEGTSNPNLYWYRQAAGRGLQLLFYSVGIGQISSEVPQNLSASRPQDRQFILSSKKLLLSDSGFYLCAWSFEGEQYFGPGTRLTVT.

This clonotype showed up many times. The chain joins TRBV5-8 to TRBJ2-3; D is tentatively TRBD1 or TRBD2 (6 bases each). The germline CDR1 and CDR2 sequences are SGHTS and YDEGEE. There are 14 residues in the CDR3. V gave up 4 bases and J gave up 4 bases, with 13 bases separating them. The CDR3 DNA sequence: TGTGCCAGCAGCGCGCTAAGGGGGGCAGATACGCAGTATTTT. This translates into CASSALRGADTQYF. The variable domain in full, completed from reference TRBV5-8 and TRBJ2-3, reads EAGVTQSPTHLIKTRGQQATLRCSPISGHTSVYWYQQALGLGLQFLLWYDEGEERNRGNFPPRFSGRQFPNYSSELNVNALELEDSALYLCASSALRGADTQYFGPGTRLTVL.

This clonotype showed up just a few times. The genes are TRBV7-9 and TRBJ1-1; 7 bases are shared with TRBD1. The CDR3 has 15 residues. Germline V gives CDR1 SEHNR, CDR2 FQNEAQ (reference sequence). V was pared by 3 bases and J by 3 bases, with 7 bases of the junction left unmatched. The CDR3 DNA is TGTGCCAGCAGCTTGGGGGACAGCCGATACACTGAAGCTTTCTTT. It codes for CASSLGDSRYTEAFF.